This T cell receptor beta chain was profiled in a study of blood T cells in healthy people across ages. Points from the study as a whole: Older individuals had lower TCR beta diversity per million T cells (the decline was roughly linear). PBMCs went unsorted, and a conclusive naive versus antigen-experienced comparison was therefore prevented.

A word on this clonotype: Antigen unknown.

PCR was performed a second time for roughly 6 to 12 cycles using a sample-barcoded 5' primer and a J-beta primer mix. TCRdb used MiXCR to reprocess the 5' RACE reads, holding one entry per CDR3 protein. The table shows around 1,000,000 distinct CDR3 sequences, with less than 25% occurring only once. The CDR3 loop spans 13 amino acids. The data were also submitted as part of a second study, on T cells of mothers and their children. That report notes: When the second PCR was run, its M1S primer added sample barcodes and 2-4 random nucleotides. Detection yielded no persistent microchimeric T cell clones.

The specimen sequenced was blood. V gene TRBV21-1 combines with J gene TRBJ2-7; the table calls TRBD1, which could not be checked here. TRBV21-1 represents a pseudogene. The source of this sequence is a girl aged 2 to 10 in good health. The CDR3 DNA reads as TGTGCCAGCAGCACCCGGGGCCGGAGGGAGCAGTACTTC. Amino acid sequence: CASSTRGRREQYF.